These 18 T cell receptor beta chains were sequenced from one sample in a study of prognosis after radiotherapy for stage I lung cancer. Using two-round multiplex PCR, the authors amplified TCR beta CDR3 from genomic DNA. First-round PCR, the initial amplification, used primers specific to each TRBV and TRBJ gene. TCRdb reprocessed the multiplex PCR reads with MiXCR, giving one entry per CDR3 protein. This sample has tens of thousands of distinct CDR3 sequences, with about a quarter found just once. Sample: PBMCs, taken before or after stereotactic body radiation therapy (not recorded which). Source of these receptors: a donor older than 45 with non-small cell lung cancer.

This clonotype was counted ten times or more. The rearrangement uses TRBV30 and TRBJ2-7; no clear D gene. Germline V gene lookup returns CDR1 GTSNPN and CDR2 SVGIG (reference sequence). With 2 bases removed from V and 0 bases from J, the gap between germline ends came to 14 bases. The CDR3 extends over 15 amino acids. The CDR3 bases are TGTGCCTGGAGTATCGGACCCACGAGCTCCTACGAGCAGTACTTC. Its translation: CAWSIGPTSSYEQYF. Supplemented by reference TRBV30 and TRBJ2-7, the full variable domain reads SQTIHQWPATLVQPVGSPLSLECTVEGTSNPNLYWYRQAAGRGLQLLFYSVGIGQISSEVPQNLSASRPQDRQFILSSKKLLLSDSGFYLCAWSIGPTSSYEQYFGPGTRLTVT.

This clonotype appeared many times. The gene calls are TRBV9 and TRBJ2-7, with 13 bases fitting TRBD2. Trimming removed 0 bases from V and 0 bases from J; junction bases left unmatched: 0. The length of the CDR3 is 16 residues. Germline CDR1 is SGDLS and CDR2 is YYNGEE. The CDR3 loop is CASSVGTSGGSYEQYF. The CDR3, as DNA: TGTGCCAGCAGCGTAGGGACTAGCGGGGGCTCCTACGAGCAGTACTTC. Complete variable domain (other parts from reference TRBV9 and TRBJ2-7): DSGVTQTPKHLITATGQRVTLRCSPRSGDLSVYWYQQSLDQGLQFLIQYYNGEERAKGNILERFSAQQFPDLHSELNLSSLELGDSALYFCASSVGTSGGSYEQYFGPGTRLTVT.

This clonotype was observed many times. Here the CDR3 DNA reads TGTGCCAGCAGTGTCGACCGCGGAGGAAGCGGGGAGCTGTTTTTT. Translating it yields CASSVDRGGSGELFF. The genes are TRBV2 and TRBJ2-2; a weak D match, TRBD2 (5 bases). The CDR3 has 15 residues. CDR1 is SNHLY and CDR2 is FYNNEI in the germline V gene. The ends were cut back, 4 bases at V and 7 bases at J, with 16 bases in the middle. The complete variable domain, with remaining parts taken from reference TRBV2 and TRBJ2-2, reads EPEVTQTPSHQVTQMGQEVILRCVPISNHLYFYWYRQILGQKVEFLVSFYNNEISEKSEIFDDQFSVERPDGSNFTLKIRSTKLEDSAMYFCASSVDRGGSGELFFGEGSRLTVL.

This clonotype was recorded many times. This chain's CDR3 is CASSAVAGSYNEQFF. For the CDR3, the DNA is TGTGCCAGCAGCGCCGTAGCGGGGTCGTACAATGAGCAGTTCTTC. This rearrangement joins TRBV9 to TRBJ2-1; TRBD2 agrees at 8 bases. CDR1 is SGDLS and CDR2 is YYNGEE in the germline V gene. Trimming cost V 3 bases and J 4 bases; bases outside gene matches: 6. This CDR3 has 15 amino acids.

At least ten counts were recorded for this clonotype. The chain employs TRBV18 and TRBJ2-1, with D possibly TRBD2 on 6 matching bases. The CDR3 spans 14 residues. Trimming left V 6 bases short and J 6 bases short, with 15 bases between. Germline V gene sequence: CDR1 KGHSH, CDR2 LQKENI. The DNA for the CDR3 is TGTGCCAGCTCCCCGAGGGCTAGCGCCAATGAGCAGTTCTTC. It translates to CASSPRASANEQFF. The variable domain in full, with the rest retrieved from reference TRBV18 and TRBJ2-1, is NAGVMQNPRHLVRRRGQEARLRCSPMKGHSHVYWYRQLPEEGLKFMVYLQKENIIDESGMPKERFSAEFPKEGPSILRIQQVVRGDSAAYFCASSPRASANEQFFGPGTRLTVL.

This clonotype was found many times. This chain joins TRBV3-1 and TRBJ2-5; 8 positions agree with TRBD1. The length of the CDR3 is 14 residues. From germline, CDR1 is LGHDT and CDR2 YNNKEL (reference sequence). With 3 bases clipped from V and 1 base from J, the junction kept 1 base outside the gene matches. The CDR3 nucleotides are TGTGCCAGCAGCCACGGGACAGGCCAAGAGACCCAGTACTTC. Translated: CASSHGTGQETQYF.

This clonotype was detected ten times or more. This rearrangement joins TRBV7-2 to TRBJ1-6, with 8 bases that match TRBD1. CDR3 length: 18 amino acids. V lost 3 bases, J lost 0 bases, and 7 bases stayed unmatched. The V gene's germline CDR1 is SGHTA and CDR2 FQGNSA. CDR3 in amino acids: CASSFGTGGSSYNSPLHF. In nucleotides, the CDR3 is TGTGCCAGCAGCTTCGGGACAGGTGGGAGCTCCTATAATTCACCCCTCCACTTT. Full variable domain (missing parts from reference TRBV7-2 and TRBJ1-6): GAGVSQSPSNKVTEKGKDVELRCDPISGHTALYWYRQSLGQGLEFLIYFQGNSAPDKSGLPSDRFSAERTGGSVSTLTIQRTQQEDSAVYLCASSFGTGGSSYNSPLHFGNGTRLTVT.

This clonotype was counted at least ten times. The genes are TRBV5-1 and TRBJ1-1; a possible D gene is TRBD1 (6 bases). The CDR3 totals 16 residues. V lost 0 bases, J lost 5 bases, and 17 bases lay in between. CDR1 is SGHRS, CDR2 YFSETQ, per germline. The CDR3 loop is CASSLEVGGLRTEAFF. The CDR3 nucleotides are TGCGCCAGCAGCTTGGAGGTAGGGGGGCTGCGTACTGAAGCTTTCTTT.

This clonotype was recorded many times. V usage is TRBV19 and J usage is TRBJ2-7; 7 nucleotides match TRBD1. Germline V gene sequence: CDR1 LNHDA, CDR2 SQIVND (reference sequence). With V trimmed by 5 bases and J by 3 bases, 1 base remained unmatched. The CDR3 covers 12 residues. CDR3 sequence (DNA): TGTGCCAGTAGTGACAGGGACTACGAGCAGTACTTC. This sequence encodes CASSDRDYEQYF.

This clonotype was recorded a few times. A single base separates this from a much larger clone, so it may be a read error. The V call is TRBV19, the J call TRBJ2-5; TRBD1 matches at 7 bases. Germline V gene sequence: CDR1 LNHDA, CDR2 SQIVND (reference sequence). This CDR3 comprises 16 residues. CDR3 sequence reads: CASSSRGGGQGEAQYF. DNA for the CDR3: TGTGCCAGTTCTAGCCGAGGGGGCGGCCAGGGAGAGGCCCAGTACTTC. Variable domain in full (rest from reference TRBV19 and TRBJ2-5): DGGITQSPKYLFRKEGQNVTLSCEQNLNHDAMYWYRQDPGQGLRLIYYSQIVNDFQKGDIAEGYSVSREKKESFPLTVTSAQKNPTAFYLCASSSRGGGQGEAQYFGPGTRLLVL.

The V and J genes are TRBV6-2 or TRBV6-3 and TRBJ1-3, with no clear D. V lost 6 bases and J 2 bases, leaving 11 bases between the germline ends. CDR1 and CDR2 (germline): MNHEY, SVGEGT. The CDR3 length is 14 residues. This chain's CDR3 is CASREWAPGNTIYF. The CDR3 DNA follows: TGTGCCAGCAGGGAGTGGGCGCCTGGAAACACCATATATTTT.

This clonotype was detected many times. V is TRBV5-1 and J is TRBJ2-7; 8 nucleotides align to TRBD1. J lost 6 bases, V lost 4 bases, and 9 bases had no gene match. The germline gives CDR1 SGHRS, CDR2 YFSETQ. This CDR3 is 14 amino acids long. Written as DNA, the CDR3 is TGCGCCAGCAGCCTGAGCCAGGGGGCGGGCGAGCAGTACTTC. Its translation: CASSLSQGAGEQYF.

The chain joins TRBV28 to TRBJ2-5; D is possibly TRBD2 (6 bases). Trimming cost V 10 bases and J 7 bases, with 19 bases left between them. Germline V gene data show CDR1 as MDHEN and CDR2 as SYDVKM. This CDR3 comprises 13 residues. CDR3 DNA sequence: TGTGCCATTTCGGGGGTGCCGAGAGGGACCCAGTACTTC. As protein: CAISGVPRGTQYF.

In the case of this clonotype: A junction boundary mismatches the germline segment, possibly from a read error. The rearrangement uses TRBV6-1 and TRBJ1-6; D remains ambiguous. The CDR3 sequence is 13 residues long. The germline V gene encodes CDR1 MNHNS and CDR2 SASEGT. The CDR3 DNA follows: TGTGCCAGCATACGGGCGGTGTCCTCACCCCTCTACTTT. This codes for CASIRAVSSPLYF.

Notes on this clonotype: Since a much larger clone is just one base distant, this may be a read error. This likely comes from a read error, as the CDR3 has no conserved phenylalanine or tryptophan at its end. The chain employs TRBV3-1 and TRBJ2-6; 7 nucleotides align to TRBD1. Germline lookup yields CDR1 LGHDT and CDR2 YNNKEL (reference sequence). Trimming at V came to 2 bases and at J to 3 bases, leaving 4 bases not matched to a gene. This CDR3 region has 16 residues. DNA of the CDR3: TGTGCCAGCAGCCAAAATACAGGGGTTGGGGCCAACGTCCTGACTCTC. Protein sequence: CASSQNTGVGANVLTL.

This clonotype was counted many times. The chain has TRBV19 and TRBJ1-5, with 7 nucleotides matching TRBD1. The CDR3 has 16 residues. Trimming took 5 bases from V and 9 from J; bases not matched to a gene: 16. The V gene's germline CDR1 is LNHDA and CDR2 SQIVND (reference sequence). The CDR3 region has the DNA TGTGCCAGTAGTCCCTTTGGGCAGGGGGGCCCGAGGCCCCAGCATTTT. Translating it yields CASSPFGQGGPRPQHF.

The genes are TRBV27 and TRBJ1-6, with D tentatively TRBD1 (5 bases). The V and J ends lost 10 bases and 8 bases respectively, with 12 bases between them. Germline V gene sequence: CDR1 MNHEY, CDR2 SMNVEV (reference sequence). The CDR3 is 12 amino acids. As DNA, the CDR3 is TGTGCCATCTCGAGGGGATATTCACCCCTCCACTTT. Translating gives CAISRGYSPLHF.

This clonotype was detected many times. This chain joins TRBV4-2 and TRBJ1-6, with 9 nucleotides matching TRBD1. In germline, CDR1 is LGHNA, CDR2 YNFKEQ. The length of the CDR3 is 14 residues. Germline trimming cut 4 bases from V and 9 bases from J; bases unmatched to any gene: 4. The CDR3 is CASSPGQGTSPLHF. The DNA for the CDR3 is TGTGCCAGCAGCCCGGGACAGGGTACTTCACCCCTCCACTTT.